This is a list of T cell receptor beta chains from one sample in a study of blood T cells in healthy people across ages. TCRdb re-derived calls from the 5' RACE reads in MiXCR, one entry per CDR3 protein. This table has hundreds of thousands of distinct CDR3 sequences, around 36% appearing once. Specimen: blood. All receptors derive from a man between 18 and 29 years old in good health. The CDR3 runs from the conserved cysteine through the conserved F or W. The order of the fields is J gene, V gene, CDR3 protein.

J: TRBJ2-5
V: TRBV15
CDR3: CATSRDQGNQETQYF

J: TRBJ2-1
V: TRBV5-5
CDR3: CASSQMLRDRGQFF

J: TRBJ2-5
V: TRBV27
CDR3: CASSLQGHQETQYF

J: TRBJ1-1
V: TRBV5-1
CDR3: CTSSLEGTENTEAFF

J: TRBJ1-2
V: TRBV20-1
CDR3: CSAVRGRGGYTF

J: TRBJ2-7
V: TRBV12-3/TRBV12-4
CDR3: CASSFRDRTQYF

J: TRBJ1-4
V: TRBV28
CDR3: CASSSLQTTNEKLFF

J: TRBJ2-1
V: TRBV27
CDR3: CASSLSSAGMVDEQFF

J: TRBJ1-2
V: TRBV27
CDR3: CASSLQGPPNYGYTF

J: TRBJ1-5
V: TRBV20-1
CDR3: CSASSGGGDQPQHF

J: TRBJ2-3
V: TRBV10-3
CDR3: CAISVTASTDTQYF

J: TRBJ2-1
V: TRBV4-3
CDR3: CASSQALGGWNEQFF

J: TRBJ1-3
V: TRBV7-2
CDR3: CASSLGGTWAGNTIYF

J: TRBJ1-1
V: TRBV6-2/TRBV6-3
CDR3: CVSSHSGSGRTEAFF

J: TRBJ2-1
V: TRBV29-1
CDR3: CSVEGRGGIDEQFF

J: TRBJ2-7
V: TRBV27
CDR3: CALQGGSYEQYF

J: TRBJ2-5
V: TRBV4-2
CDR3: CASSQGIAGEQYF

J: TRBJ2-2
V: TRBV5-5
CDR3: CASSWTGTSGRGELFF

J: TRBJ2-5
V: TRBV20-1
CDR3: CSAFPRAPQETQYF

J: TRBJ1-5
V: TRBV4-3
CDR3: CASSQDFKGGEAQHF

J: TRBJ2-4
V: TRBV2
CDR3: CASRTVGIQYF

J: TRBJ1-2
V: TRBV20-1
CDR3: CSATKGGTSEGYTF

J: TRBJ2-3
V: TRBV4-1
CDR3: CASSQVQTNTGDTQYF

J: TRBJ1-1
V: TRBV7-6
CDR3: CASSFLDRETFF

J: TRBJ1-1
V: TRBV12-3/TRBV12-4
CDR3: CASSFSRATEAFF

J: TRBJ2-4
V: TRBV7-8
CDR3: CASSLVRGNIQYF

J: TRBJ2-7
V: TRBV7-6
CDR3: CASSLGTSSQSEQYF

J: TRBJ2-7
V: TRBV10-3
CDR3: CAISEPETGMVSYERYF

J: TRBJ1-2
V: TRBV29-1
CDR3: CSVADPRVNYGYTF

J: TRBJ1-6
V: TRBV4-3
CDR3: CASSQEQTGTRTPLHF

J: TRBJ1-2
V: TRBV11-2
CDR3: CASSLISPSTGDLPKTYGYTF

J: TRBJ2-1
V: TRBV4-3
CDR3: CASSQGLAAYNEQFF

J: TRBJ1-5
V: TRBV12-3/TRBV12-4
CDR3: CASSLGDRPQHF

J: TRBJ2-3
V: TRBV5-1
CDR3: CASSLEQGATDTQYF

J: TRBJ2-3
V: TRBV9
CDR3: CASSDPGGNEDTQYF

J: TRBJ2-1
V: TRBV29-1
CDR3: CSALSDRELYNEQFF

J: TRBJ1-1
V: TRBV29-1
CDR3: CSVVGGGPSDTEAFF

J: TRBJ1-2
V: TRBV9
CDR3: CASSVSGTVNYGYTF

J: TRBJ2-3
V: TRBV12-3/TRBV12-4
CDR3: CASSLSVGADAQYF

J: TRBJ2-1
V: TRBV29-1
CDR3: CSVTGGTGVLSSYNEQFF

J: TRBJ2-1
V: TRBV15
CDR3: CATGRDRAESSYNEQFF

J: TRBJ2-5
V: TRBV10-3
CDR3: CAISGGLLSQETQYF

J: TRBJ2-3
V: TRBV7-9
CDR3: CASSLDWGGLGDTQYF

J: TRBJ2-3
V: TRBV12-3/TRBV12-4
CDR3: CASGSQGTDTQYF

J: TRBJ2-7
V: TRBV6-6
CDR3: CASSYPSTGPHEQYF

J: TRBJ1-1
V: TRBV7-9
CDR3: CASTEGAVNTEAFF

J: TRBJ2-7
V: TRBV5-1
CDR3: CASSSPGGEYNEQYF

J: TRBJ2-6
V: TRBV3-1
CDR3: CASTQVSSSSGANVLTF

J: TRBJ1-1
V: TRBV12-3/TRBV12-4
CDR3: CASSLGGEAEAFF

J: TRBJ1-1
V: TRBV4-3
CDR3: CASSQDERQGANTEAFF

J: TRBJ1-5
V: TRBV6-1
CDR3: CASRVTFYQPQHF

J: TRBJ2-7
V: TRBV19
CDR3: CASSISGGEPYEQYF

J: TRBJ2-7
V: TRBV10-3
CDR3: CAIRAGTGVDEQYF

J: TRBJ1-6
V: TRBV12-3/TRBV12-4
CDR3: CASSSRGGQESPLHF

J: TRBJ2-7
V: TRBV13
CDR3: CASSLFPGDPYEQYF

J: TRBJ1-5
V: TRBV10-3
CDR3: CAISESGPGDQPQHF

J: TRBJ2-2
V: TRBV7-9
CDR3: CASSPRGRELFF

J: TRBJ2-2
V: TRBV21-1
CDR3: CASTPSGELFF

J: TRBJ1-6
V: TRBV12-3/TRBV12-4
CDR3: CASSLDSGGWSPPHF

J: TRBJ2-1
V: TRBV7-6
CDR3: CASSLDEVAGEQFF